These 6 T cell receptor beta chains were all obtained from the same sample, sequenced in a study of blood T cell repertoires in COVID-19. Libraries were prepared by immunoSEQ multiplex PCR; TCRdb keeps only in-frame clonotypes and omits some of them. The profile shows some 200,000 clones, approximately 84% of them singletons. Sequencing used peripheral blood. The receptors come from a man older than 75 with acute or convalescent COVID-19.

This clone was found once. The chain links TRBV11-3 to TRBJ2-3; TRBD2 is a possible D gene (6 bases). Germline CDR1 and CDR2: SGHNT and YENEEA. V was clipped by 1 base and J by 2 bases, with 13 bases between them. The CDR3 spans 16 residues. The CDR3 reads CASSLGASVYTDTQYF. CDR3 in DNA: TGTGCCAGCAGCTTAGGGGCTAGCGTATACACAGATACGCAGTATTTT.

The V and J genes are TRBV7-2 and TRBJ2-7; D uncertain. This CDR3 is built from 15 residues. From germline, CDR1 is SGHTA and CDR2 FQGNSA. Trimming cost V 3 bases and J 0 bases, with 12 bases left between them. CDR3 bases: TGTGCCAGCAGCTTTGAGGCTACGGGCTCCTACGAGCAGTACGTC. It encodes CASSFEATGSYEQYV.

The chain links TRBV9 to TRBJ2-1; 12 nucleotides match TRBD2. This CDR3 region has 15 residues. Unmatched junction bases numbered 8, after V lost 4 bases and J lost 9 bases. Per germline, CDR1 SGDLS and CDR2 YYNGEE. CDR3 protein: CASSIRLAGEGEQFF. CDR3 bases: TGTGCCAGCAGCATCCGACTAGCGGGAGAGGGTGAGCAGTTCTTC.

The chain uses TRBV5-1 and TRBJ1-1; 9 bases agree with TRBD1. The germline gives CDR1 SGHRS, CDR2 YFSETQ. J gave up 2 bases and V 0 bases, and 2 bases lay outside the gene matches. The CDR3 sequence is 15 residues long. The CDR3 DNA follows: TGCGCCAGCAGCTTGGGGACAGGGGATAACACTGAAGCTTTCTTT. Translating gives CASSLGTGDNTEAFF.

The CDR3 reads CATSDRTGTGANVLTF. As DNA, the CDR3 is TGTGCCACCAGTGACCGCACAGGGACCGGGGCCAACGTCCTGACTTTC. V gene TRBV24-1 combines with J gene TRBJ2-6; D perhaps matches TRBD1 (6 bases). The CDR3 sequence is 16 residues long. V was pared by 4 bases and J by 4 bases, with 13 bases between. Germline CDR1 is KGHDR and CDR2 is SFDVKD.

J is TRBJ2-7 and V is TRBV4-3, with 7 bases lining up with TRBD2. The CDR3 is made up of 19 amino acids. Germline CDR1 reads LGHNA; CDR2 reads YSLEER. The ends lost 0 bases at V and 5 bases at J; junction bases unmatched: 19. CDR3 in amino acids: CASSQENHRTGGHLHEQYV. The CDR3 region has the DNA TGCGCCAGCAGCCAAGAGAACCACCGTACGGGAGGTCATCTCCACGAGCAGTACGTC.